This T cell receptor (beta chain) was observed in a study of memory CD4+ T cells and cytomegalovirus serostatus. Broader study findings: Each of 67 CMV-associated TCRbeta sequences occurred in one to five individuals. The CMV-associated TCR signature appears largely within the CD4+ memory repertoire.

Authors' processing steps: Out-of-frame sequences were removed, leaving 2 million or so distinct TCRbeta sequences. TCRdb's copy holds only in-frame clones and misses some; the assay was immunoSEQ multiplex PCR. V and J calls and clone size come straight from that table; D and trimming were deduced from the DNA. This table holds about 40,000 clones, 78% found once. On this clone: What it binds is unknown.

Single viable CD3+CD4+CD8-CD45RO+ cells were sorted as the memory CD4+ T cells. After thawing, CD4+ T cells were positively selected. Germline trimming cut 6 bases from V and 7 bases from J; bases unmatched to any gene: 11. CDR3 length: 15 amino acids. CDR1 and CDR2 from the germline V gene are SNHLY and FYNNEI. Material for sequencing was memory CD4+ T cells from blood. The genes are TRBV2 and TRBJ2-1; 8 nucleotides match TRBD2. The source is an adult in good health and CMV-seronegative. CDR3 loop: CASRPTGLDGNEQFF. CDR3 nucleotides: TGTGCCAGCAGGCCCACGGGACTAGATGGGAATGAGCAGTTCTTC.